This T cell receptor beta chain stems from a study of T cells in Graves' hyperthyroidism and ophthalmopathy. Whole-study findings and limits: In blood, most of the thyroid clonotypes expanded above 0.001 were also present.

The CDR3 is 12 residues long. Germline V gene sequence: CDR1 SQVTM, CDR2 ANQGSEA. Reasons for excluding patients were uncontrolled infection, other autoimmune disease, pregnancy or lactation. Diagnoses rested on clinical symptoms, serum thyroxine and TRAb, thyroid ultrasound and orbital computed tomography. On this clonotype: The antigen is not known. At one end, the junction sequence differs from germline, possibly due to a read error.

RNA transcripts yielded amplified TCR beta CDR3 regions. Initially, a first-round RT-PCR of the TCR CDR3 employed the HTBI primer set. From the multiplex PCR reads, TCRdb called clonotypes with MiXCR, one entry per CDR3 protein. The data hold 500,000 to 600,000 distinct CDR3 sequences, with about half observed a single time. The TCR originated in a woman under 30 with Graves' hyperthyroidism. V and J are TRBV29-1 and TRBJ1-3, with D unresolved. Sample: peripheral blood or thyroid tissue (not recorded which). The CDR3 nucleotides read TGCAGCTTAACGGAAATTGGAAACGCCATATATTTT. It encodes CSLTEIGNAIYF.